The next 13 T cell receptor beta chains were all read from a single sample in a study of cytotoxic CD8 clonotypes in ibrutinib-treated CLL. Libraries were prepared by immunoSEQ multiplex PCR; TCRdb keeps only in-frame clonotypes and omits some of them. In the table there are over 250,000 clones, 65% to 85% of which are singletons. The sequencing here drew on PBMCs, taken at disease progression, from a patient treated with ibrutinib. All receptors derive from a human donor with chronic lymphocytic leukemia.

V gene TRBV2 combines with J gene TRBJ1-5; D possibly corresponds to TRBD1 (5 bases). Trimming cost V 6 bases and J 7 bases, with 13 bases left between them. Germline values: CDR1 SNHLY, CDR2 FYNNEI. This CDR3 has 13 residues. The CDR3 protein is CASSGDLGQPQHF. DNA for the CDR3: TGTGCCAGCAGCGGGGACCTTGGACAGCCCCAGCATTTT.

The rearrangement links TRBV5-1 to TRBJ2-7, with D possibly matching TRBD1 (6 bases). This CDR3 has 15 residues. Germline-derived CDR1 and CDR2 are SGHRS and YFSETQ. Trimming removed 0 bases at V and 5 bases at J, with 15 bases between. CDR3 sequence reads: CASSLGTASRDEQYF. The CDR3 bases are TGCGCCAGCAGCTTGGGGACAGCGTCTAGGGACGAGCAGTACTTC.

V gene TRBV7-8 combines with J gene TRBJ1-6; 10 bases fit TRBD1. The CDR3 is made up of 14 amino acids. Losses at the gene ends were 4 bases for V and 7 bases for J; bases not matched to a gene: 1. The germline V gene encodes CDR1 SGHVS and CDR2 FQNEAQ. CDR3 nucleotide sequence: TGTGCCAGCAGCTGGGGACAGGGGAATTCACCCCTCCACTTT. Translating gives CASSWGQGNSPLHF. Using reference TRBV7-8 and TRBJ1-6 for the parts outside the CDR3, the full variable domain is GAGVSQSPRYKVAKRGQDVALRCDPISGHVSLFWYQQALGQGPEFLTYFQNEAQLDKSGLPSDRFFAERPEGSVSTLKIQRTQQEDSAVYLCASSWGQGNSPLHFGNGTRLTVT.

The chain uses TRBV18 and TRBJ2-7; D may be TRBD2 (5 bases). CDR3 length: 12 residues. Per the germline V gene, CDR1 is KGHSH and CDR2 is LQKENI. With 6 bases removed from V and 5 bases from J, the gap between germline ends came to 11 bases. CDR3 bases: TGTGCCAGCTCTGAGAACGGGAACGAGCAGTACTTC. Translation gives CASSENGNEQYF.

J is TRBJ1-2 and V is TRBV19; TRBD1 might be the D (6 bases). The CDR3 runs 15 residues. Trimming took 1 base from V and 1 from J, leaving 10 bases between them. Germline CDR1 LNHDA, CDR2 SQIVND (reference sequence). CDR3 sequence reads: CASSIGWGRNYGYTF. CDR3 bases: TGTGCCAGTAGTATAGGATGGGGGCGTAACTATGGCTACACCTTC.

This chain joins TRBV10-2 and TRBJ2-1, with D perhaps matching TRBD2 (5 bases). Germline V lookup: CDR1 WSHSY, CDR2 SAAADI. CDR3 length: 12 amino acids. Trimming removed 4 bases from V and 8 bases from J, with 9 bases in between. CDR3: CASSGGGYEQFF. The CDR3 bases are TGCGCCAGCAGTGGAGGCGGGTATGAGCAGTTCTTC.

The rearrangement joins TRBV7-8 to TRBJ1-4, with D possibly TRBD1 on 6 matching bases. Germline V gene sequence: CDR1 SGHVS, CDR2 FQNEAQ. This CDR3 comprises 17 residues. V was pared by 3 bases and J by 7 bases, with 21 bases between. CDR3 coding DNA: TGTGCCAGCAGCTTGGCCAGGAGGGGGGCGAAACTTGAAAAACTGTTTTTT. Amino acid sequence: CASSLARRGAKLEKLFF.

The CDR3: CSALVGQPYEQYF. CDR3 sequence (DNA): TGCAGCGCCTTAGTAGGACAGCCCTACGAGCAGTACTTC. J is TRBJ2-7 and V is TRBV29-1; weak D call: TRBD1 (6 bases). Trimming removed 7 bases at V and 2 bases at J, with 15 bases between. In germline, CDR1 is SQVTM, CDR2 ANQGSEA. The CDR3 length is 13 residues.

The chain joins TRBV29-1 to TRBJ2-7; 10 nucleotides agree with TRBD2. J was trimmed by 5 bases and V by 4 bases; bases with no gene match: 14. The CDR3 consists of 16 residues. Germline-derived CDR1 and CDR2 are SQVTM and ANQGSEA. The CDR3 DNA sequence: TGCAGCGTTGTAGAGCGGGGGGGCCCGGTACGCCACGAGCAGTACTTC. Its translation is CSVVERGGPVRHEQYF.

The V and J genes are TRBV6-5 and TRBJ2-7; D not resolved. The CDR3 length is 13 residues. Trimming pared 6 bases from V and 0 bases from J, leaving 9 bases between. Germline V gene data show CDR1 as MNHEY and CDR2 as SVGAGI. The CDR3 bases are TGTGCCAGCAGGATCACCTCCTCCTACGAGCAGTACTTC. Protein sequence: CASRITSSYEQYF.

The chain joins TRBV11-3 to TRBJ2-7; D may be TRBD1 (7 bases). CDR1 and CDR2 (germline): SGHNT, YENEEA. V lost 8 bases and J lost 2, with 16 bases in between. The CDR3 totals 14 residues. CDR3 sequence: CASARGVPPYEQYF. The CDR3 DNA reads TGTGCCAGCGCCAGGGGGGTCCCTCCCTACGAGCAGTACTTC.

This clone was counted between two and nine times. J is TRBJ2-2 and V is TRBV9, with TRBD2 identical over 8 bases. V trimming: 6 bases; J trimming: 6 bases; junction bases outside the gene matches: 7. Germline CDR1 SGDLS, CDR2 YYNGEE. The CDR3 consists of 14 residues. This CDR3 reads CASTSGGAAGELFF. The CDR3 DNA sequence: TGTGCCAGCACCAGCGGGGGCGCGGCCGGGGAGCTGTTTTTT.

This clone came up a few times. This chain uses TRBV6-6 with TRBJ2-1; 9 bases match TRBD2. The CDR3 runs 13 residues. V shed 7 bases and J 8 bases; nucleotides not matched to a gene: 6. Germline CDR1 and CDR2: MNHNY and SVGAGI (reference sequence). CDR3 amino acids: CASTLGTSYEQFF. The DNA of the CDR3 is TGTGCCAGCACCCTAGGGACTAGCTATGAGCAGTTCTTC.